This entry is about one TCR beta chain. The study counted Cohort 3 donors as recovered given two negative PCRs, clearance, or symptom resolution. CDR1 and CDR2 from the germline V gene are SGHTA and FQGTGA. With 5 bases clipped from V and 2 bases from J, the junction kept 3 bases outside the gene matches. This CDR3 is 14 amino acids long. These data belong to a study of blood T cell repertoires in COVID-19. Sequenced by immunoSEQ multiplex PCR; TCRdb stores in-frame clones only, minus some. The sample carries about 220,000 clones, about 85% recorded once. The source of this sequence is a woman aged 25 to 39 who had recovered from COVID-19. The genes are TRBV7-3 and TRBJ2-3; 8 bases agree with TRBD2. The specimen sequenced was PBMCs or T cells enriched from blood (not recorded which). CDR3 nucleotide sequence: TGTGCCAGCAGCCAACTAGCGGCCACAGATACGCAGTATTTT. This sequence encodes CASSQLAATDTQYF.